A selection of T cell receptor beta chains follows, all from one sample in a study of blood T cell repertoires in COVID-19. Repertoires were generated with immunoSEQ multiplex PCR, while TCRdb's copy carries only in-frame clones and drops some. This sample has roughly 420,000 clones; roughly 88% occur once, and the top ten carry 0.97%. Sequenced input: PBMCs or T cells enriched from blood (not recorded which). These receptors were obtained from a woman younger than 45 with acute COVID-19. Both conserved end residues are part of each CDR3. The order of the fields is clone size, J gene, V gene, D gene, CDR3 DNA, CDR3 protein. The D gene is left open where the match is weak. Some rows have no size entry. The others give once, few or many, or a class for an expanded clone.

- | TRBJ2-5 | TRBV6-2/TRBV6-3 | - | TGTGCCAGCAGTTACTTGAACTCCCAAGAGACCCAGTACTTC | CASSYLNSQETQYF
- | TRBJ1-5 | TRBV27 | TRBD1 | TGTGCCAGCAGTGCGGACAGGATTTCAGAACAGCCCCAGCATTTT | CASSADRISEQPQHF
- | TRBJ1-2 | TRBV6-2/TRBV6-3 | TRBD1 | TGTGCCAGCAGACCTAGCCCGGACAGGCCCGGCAACTATGGCTACACCTTC | CASRPSPDRPGNYGYTF
- | TRBJ1-3 | TRBV4-3 | TRBD1 | TGCGCCAGCAGCCAAGATCCCGACAGGGAGACGTTCGGAAACACCATATATTTT | CASSQDPDRETFGNTIYF
few | TRBJ1-2 | TRBV5-3 | - | TGTGCCAGAAGCTTACGGGGGTGGGTCTATGGCTACACCTTC | CARSLRGWVYGYTF
few | TRBJ2-7 | TRBV27 | - | TGTGCCAGCAGCCCGACCGGGGATCTCTTACTTCGCTACTTC | CASSPTGDLLLRYF
- | TRBJ1-1 | TRBV20-1 | TRBD1 | TGCAGTGCCCCCACCGGGACAGGGGCTTTCTTT | CSAPTGTGAFF
- | TRBJ1-1 | TRBV11-3 | TRBD1 | TGTGCCAGCAGCTTAGATCCGACAGGGCGCTCGGAAGCTTTCTTT | CASSLDPTGRSEAFF
- | TRBJ2-1 | TRBV5-1 | - | TGCGCCAGCAGCTTGCTCCGGCAGGACAATGAGCAGTTCTTC | CASSLLRQDNEQFF
- | TRBJ2-1 | TRBV27 | - | TGTGCCAGCAGTTTAACGCGGAGCTCCTACAATGAGCAGTTCTTC | CASSLTRSSYNEQFF
many | TRBJ2-3 | TRBV6-5 | TRBD2 | TGTGCCAGCAGTCGGACTAGCGGGGGCCCGGATACGCAGTATTTT | CASSRTSGGPDTQYF